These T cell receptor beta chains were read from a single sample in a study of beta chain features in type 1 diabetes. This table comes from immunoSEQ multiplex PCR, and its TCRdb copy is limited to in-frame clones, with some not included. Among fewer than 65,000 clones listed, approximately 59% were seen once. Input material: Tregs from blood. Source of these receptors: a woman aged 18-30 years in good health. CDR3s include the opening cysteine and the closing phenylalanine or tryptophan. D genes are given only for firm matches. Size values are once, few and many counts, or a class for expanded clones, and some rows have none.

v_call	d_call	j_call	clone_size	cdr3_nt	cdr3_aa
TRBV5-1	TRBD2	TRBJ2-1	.	TGCGCCAGCAGCTCGGGACTACCTTCGAGTAATGAGCAGTTCTTC	CASSSGLPSSNEQFF
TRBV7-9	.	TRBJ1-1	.	TGTGCCAGCAGCAGCGCATATGAAGCTTTCTTT	CASSSAYEAFF
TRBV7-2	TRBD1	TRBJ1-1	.	TGTGCCAGCAGCTTAGGTCAGGGGGCGGGTGAAGCTTTCTTT	CASSLGQGAGEAFF
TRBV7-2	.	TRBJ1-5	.	TGTGCCAGCAGCATACAGGCCGCAGGGCAGCCCCAGCATTTT	CASSIQAAGQPQHF
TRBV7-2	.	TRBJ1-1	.	TGTGCCAGCAGCCAGGCCTGGGGGGGGCCGACTGAAGCTTTCTTT	CASSQAWGGPTEAFF
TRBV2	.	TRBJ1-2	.	TGTGCCAGCAGTGAACAGGGGCAGAACGGCTACACCTTC	CASSEQGQNGYTF
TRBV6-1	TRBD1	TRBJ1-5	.	TGTGCCAGCAGTGGGACAGGGAGACAGCCCCAGCATTTT	CASSGTGRQPQHF
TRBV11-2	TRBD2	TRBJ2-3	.	TGTGCCAGCAGCTTAGATTTGGGACTAGCTGGAGATACGCAGTATTTT	CASSLDLGLAGDTQYF
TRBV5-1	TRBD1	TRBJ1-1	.	TGCGCCAGCAGCCCTTGGACAGGGATGAACACTGAAGCTTTCTTT	CASSPWTGMNTEAFF
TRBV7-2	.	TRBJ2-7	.	TGTGCCAGCAGCTTAGCGGGCACAGGGTCCTACGAGCAGTACTTC	CASSLAGTGSYEQYF
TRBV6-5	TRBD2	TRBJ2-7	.	TGTGCCAGCAGTTATCGGGGGGGGCCGGGGTACGAGCAGTACTTC	CASSYRGGPGYEQYF
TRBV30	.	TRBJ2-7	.	TGTGCCTGGAGTGCATCGCGGACCTACGAGCAGTACTTC	CAWSASRTYEQYF
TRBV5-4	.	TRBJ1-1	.	TGTGCCAGCAGCTTGGGTCGGTATACTGAAGCTTTCTTT	CASSLGRYTEAFF
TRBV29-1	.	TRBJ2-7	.	TGCAGCGTTGAACAACGGGGGGCGGCCAACGAGCAGTACTTC	CSVEQRGAANEQYF
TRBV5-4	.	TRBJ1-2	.	TGTGCCAGCAGCTTGGACCCCCCGGTCAACTATGGCTACACCTTC	CASSLDPPVNYGYTF
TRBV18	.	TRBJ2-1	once	TGTGCCAGCGGCCCGAAGAATGCAGGCGAGCAGTTCTTC	CASGPKNAGEQFF
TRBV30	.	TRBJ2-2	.	TGTGCCTGGAGTGTAGGTGGACAGATACGTTACACCGGGGAGCTGTTTTTT	CAWSVGGQIRYTGELFF
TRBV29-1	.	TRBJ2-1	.	TGCAGCGTTGATCAAGTCGAGGGGGGGGGTTACAATGAGCAGTTCTTC	CSVDQVEGGGYNEQFF
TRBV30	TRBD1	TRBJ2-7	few	TGTGCCTGTTCCAGGGGGCTTTTCTCCTACGAGCAGTACTTC	CACSRGLFSYEQYF
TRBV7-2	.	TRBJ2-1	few	TGTGCCAGCAGCTTAGATAGGGGGGGCGGCAATGAGCAGTTCTTC	CASSLDRGGGNEQFF
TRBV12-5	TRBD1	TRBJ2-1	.	TGTGCTAGTGGTTCAGGACAGGGGGCGAATGAGCAGTTCTTC	CASGSGQGANEQFF
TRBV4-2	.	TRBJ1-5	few	TGTGCCAGCAGCCCGGAAGGCAGGGGTAGTCAGCCCCAGCATTTT	CASSPEGRGSQPQHF
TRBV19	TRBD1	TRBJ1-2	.	TGTGCCAGTAGCCCCCAGGGGGGTTTCAACTATGGCTACACCTTC	CASSPQGGFNYGYTF
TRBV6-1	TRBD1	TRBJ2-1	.	TGTGCCAGCAGGAGACAGGGTTTAAACAATGAGCAGTTCTTC	CASRRQGLNNEQFF
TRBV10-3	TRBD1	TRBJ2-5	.	TGTGCCATCAGTGGGAACCCGGGACAGGAGACCCAGTACTTC	CAISGNPGQETQYF
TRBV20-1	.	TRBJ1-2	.	TGCAGTGCTGGACAGAACTATGGCTACACCTTC	CSAGQNYGYTF
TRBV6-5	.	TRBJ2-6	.	TGTGCCAGCTCTATCACGGGCTCTGGGGCCAACGTCCTGACTTTC	CASSITGSGANVLTF